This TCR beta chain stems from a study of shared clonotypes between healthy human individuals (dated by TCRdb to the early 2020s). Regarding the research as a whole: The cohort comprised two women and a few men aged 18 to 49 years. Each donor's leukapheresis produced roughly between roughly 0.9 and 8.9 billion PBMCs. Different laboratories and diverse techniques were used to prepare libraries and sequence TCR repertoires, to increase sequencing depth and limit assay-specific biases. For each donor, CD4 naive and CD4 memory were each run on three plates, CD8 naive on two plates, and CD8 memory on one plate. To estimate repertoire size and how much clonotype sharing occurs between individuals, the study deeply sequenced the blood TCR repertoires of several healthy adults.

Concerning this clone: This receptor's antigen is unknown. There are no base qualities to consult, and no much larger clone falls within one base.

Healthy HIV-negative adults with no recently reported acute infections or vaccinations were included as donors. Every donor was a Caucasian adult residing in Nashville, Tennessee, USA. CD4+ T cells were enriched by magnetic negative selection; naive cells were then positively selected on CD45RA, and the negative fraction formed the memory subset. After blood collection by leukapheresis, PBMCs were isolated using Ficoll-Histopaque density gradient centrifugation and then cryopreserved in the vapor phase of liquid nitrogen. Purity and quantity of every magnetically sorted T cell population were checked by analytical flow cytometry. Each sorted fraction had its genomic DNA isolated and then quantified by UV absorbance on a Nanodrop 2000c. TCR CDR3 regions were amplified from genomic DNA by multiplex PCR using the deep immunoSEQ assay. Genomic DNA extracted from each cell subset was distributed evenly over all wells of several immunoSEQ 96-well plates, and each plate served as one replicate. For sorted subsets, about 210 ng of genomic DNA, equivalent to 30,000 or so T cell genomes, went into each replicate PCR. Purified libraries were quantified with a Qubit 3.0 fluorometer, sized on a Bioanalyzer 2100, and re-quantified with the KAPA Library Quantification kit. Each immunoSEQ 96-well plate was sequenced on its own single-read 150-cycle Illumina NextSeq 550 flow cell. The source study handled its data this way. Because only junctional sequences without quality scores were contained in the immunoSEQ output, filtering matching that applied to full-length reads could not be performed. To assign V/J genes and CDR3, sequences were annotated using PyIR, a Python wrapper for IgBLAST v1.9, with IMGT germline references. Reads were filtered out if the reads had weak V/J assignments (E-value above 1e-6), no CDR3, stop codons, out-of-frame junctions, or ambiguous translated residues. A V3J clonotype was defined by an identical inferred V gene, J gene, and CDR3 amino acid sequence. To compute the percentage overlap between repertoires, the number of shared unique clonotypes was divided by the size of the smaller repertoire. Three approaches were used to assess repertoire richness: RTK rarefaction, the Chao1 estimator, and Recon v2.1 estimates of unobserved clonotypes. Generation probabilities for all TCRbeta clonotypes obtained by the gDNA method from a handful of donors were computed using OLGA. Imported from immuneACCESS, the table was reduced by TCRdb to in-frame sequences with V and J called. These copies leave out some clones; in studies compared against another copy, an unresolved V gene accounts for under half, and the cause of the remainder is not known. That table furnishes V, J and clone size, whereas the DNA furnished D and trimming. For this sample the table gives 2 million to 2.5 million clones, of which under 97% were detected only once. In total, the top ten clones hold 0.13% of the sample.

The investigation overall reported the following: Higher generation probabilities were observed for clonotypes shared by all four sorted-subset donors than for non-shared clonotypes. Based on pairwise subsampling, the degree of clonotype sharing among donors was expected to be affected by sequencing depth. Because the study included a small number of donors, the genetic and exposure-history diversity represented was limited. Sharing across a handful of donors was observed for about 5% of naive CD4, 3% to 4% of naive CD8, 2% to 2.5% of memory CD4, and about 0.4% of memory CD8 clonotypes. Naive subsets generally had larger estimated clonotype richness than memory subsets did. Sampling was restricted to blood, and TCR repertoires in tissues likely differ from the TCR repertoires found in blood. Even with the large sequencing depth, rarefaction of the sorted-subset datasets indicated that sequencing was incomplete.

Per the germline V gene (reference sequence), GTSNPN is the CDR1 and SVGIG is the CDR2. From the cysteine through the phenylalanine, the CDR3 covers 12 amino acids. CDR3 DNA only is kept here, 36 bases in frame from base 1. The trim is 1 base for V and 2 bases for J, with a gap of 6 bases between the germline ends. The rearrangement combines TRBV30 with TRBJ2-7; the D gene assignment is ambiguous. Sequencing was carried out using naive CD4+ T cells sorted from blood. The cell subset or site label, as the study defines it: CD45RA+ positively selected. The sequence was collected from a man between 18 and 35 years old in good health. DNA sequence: TGTGCCTGGAGTGCTCAGACCTACGAGCAGTACTTC. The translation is CAWSAQTYEQYF.